These 17 T cell receptor beta chains came from one sample sequenced in a study of OX40 agonist ivuxolimab in advanced cancers. The protocol was immunoSEQ multiplex PCR, while the TCRdb copy is restricted to in-frame clones and leaves out a portion. Of roughly 70,000 clones listed, approximately 78% are singletons. The source material was CD4+ or CD8+ T cells sorted from blood, sampled in a trial of the OX40 agonist ivuxolimab. Source of these receptors: an adult with an advanced solid tumor such as melanoma, head and neck, liver or kidney cancer.

The V gene is TRBV4-1, the J gene TRBJ1-3; D uncertain. V was pared by 2 bases and J by 4 bases, with 6 bases between. Germline V CDR1 and CDR2: MGHRA, YSYEKL. The CDR3 sequence is 13 residues long. The CDR3 bases are TGCGCCAGCAGCCAATCGGAAGGAAACACCATATATTTT. Its protein is CASSQSEGNTIYF.

The gene calls are TRBV2 and TRBJ2-5; D gene unclear. The ends were cut back, 4 bases at V and 2 bases at J, with 11 bases in the middle. Germline loops: CDR1 SNHLY, CDR2 FYNNEI. There are 14 residues in the CDR3. This chain's CDR3 is CASSAVSSQETQYF. In DNA form, the CDR3 reads TGTGCCAGCAGTGCGGTGTCTTCACAAGAGACCCAGTACTTC.

This clone was picked up a small number of times. The chain carries TRBV28 and TRBJ1-1; 9 bases are shared with TRBD1. CDR1 is MDHEN and CDR2 is SYDVKM in the germline V gene. CDR3 length: 14 residues. Trimming at V came to 6 bases and at J to 7 bases, leaving 9 bases not matched to a gene. CDR3 coding DNA: TGTGCCAGCAGACTTACAGGGGGCCGGATTGAAGCTTTCTTT. Translation gives CASRLTGGRIEAFF.

This clone has a handful of counts. This chain's CDR3 is CASSEIRGGISLNTEAFF. The CDR3 nucleotides read TGTGCCAGCAGTGAAATTCGGGGGGGGATATCCTTGAACACTGAAGCTTTCTTT. The chain carries TRBV2 and TRBJ1-1; D possibly corresponds to TRBD1 (5 bases). Trimming shortened V by 2 bases and J by 0 bases, and 19 bases separated the two germline ends. Germline V lookup: CDR1 SNHLY, CDR2 FYNNEI. This CDR3 is 18 amino acids long.

V is TRBV19 and J is TRBJ1-2; D is unresolved. There are 13 residues in the CDR3. Germline-derived CDR1 and CDR2 are LNHDA and SQIVND (reference sequence). V lost 3 bases and J 7 bases, leaving 12 bases between the germline ends. The CDR3 bases are TGTGCCAGTAGTATTTCTCGGCTAGCTGGCTACACCTTC. It translates to CASSISRLAGYTF.

The chain combines TRBV18 with TRBJ2-5; D gene unclear. The CDR3 has 13 residues. Germline V gives CDR1 KGHSH, CDR2 LQKENI. V was shortened by 3 bases and J by 2 bases, with 7 bases between the two germline ends. CDR3 loop: CASSPLVQETQYF. For the CDR3, the DNA is TGTGCCAGCTCACCGTTGGTGCAAGAGACCCAGTACTTC.

V and J are TRBV27 and TRBJ2-1; 10 bases agree with TRBD1. CDR3 length: 15 amino acids. Trimming removed 5 bases from V and 10 bases from J; junction bases left unmatched: 11. Germline V gives CDR1 MNHEY, CDR2 SMNVEV (reference sequence). The chain's CDR3 is CASSPPGQGIKEQFF. DNA of the CDR3: TGTGCCAGCAGTCCCCCGGGACAGGGGATTAAGGAGCAGTTCTTC.

The chain joins TRBV6-1 to TRBJ1-6; no definite D call. Germline assignment: CDR1 MNHNS and CDR2 SASEGT. Trimming left V 7 bases short and J 7 bases short, with 14 bases between. The CDR3 runs to 14 residues. The CDR3 spells CASNLGGRNSPLHF. The CDR3 DNA is TGTGCCAGCAACCTAGGCGGCAGAAATTCACCCCTCCACTTT.

The CDR3 region has the DNA TGTGCCAGCGAACCTCGGACACGGTATGGCTACACCTTC. This encodes CASEPRTRYGYTF. The rearrangement links TRBV18 to TRBJ1-2, with D possibly TRBD1 on 5 matching bases. CDR1 is KGHSH and CDR2 is LQKENI in the germline V gene. The germline V and J ends were trimmed by 8 bases and 5 bases, with 15 bases remaining between them. This CDR3 has 13 amino acids.

Points on this clone: An end of the junction differs from the germline gene, which may be a read error. The chain carries TRBV7-8 and TRBJ1-2, with D maybe TRBD1 (6 bases). The CDR3 runs to 14 residues. CDR1 is SGHVS and CDR2 is FQNEAQ in the germline V gene. Written as DNA, the CDR3 is TGTGCCAGCAGTTTAGACCTAGGGGGCTATGGCTACACCTTC. It specifies CASSLDLGGYGYTF.

This sequence joins TRBV7-2 and TRBJ1-3; D is perhaps TRBD1 (5 bases). V lost 1 base and J lost 3, with 13 bases in between. The germline V gene encodes CDR1 SGHTA and CDR2 FQGNSA. This CDR3 comprises 16 residues. The CDR3 region is CASSLVGDVGGNTIYF. The CDR3 nucleotides read TGTGCCAGCAGCTTAGTGGGGGATGTCGGTGGAAACACCATATATTTT.

The V gene is TRBV11-2, the J gene TRBJ2-3; D perhaps matches TRBD1 (6 bases). Trimming stripped 6 bases from V and 2 bases from J, with 15 bases between. The CDR3 length is 15 residues. Germline-derived CDR1 and CDR2 are SGHAT and FQNNGV. CDR3 sequence: CASSRRQDPTDTQYF. In nucleotides, the CDR3 is TGTGCCAGCAGTCGCAGACAGGACCCCACAGATACGCAGTATTTT.

The chain recombines TRBV6-6 with TRBJ1-2; 7 bases agree with TRBD1. Germline CDR1 MNHNY, CDR2 SVGAGI (reference sequence). CDR3 length equals 15 residues. Germline trimming cut 6 bases from V and 3 bases from J; bases unmatched to any gene: 10. CDR3 sequence: CASSPRTGSDYGYTF. CDR3 sequence (DNA): TGTGCCAGCAGCCCCCGGACAGGCAGTGACTATGGCTACACCTTC.

The genes are TRBV6-6 and TRBJ1-2; possibly TRBD1 for D (5 bases). V dropped 5 bases and J dropped 0 bases, with 13 bases sitting between them. This CDR3 contains 15 residues. Germline V gene lookup returns CDR1 MNHNY and CDR2 SVGAGI (reference sequence). The CDR3 reads CASSLFGGANYGYTF. DNA of the CDR3: TGTGCCAGCAGTCTCTTTGGGGGGGCTAACTATGGCTACACCTTC.

The J gene is TRBJ2-1, the V gene TRBV19; TRBD1 aligns across 8 bases. Germline V gene sequence: CDR1 LNHDA, CDR2 SQIVND (reference sequence). The CDR3 runs 15 residues. V lost 4 bases to trimming and J lost 7 bases; unmatched junction nucleotides: 9. The CDR3 nucleotides read TGTGCCAGTAGTACAGGGGGCTTTCGGAAGAATGAGCAGTTCTTC. Protein sequence: CASSTGGFRKNEQFF.

The chain links TRBV18 to TRBJ1-2; 9 nucleotides agree with TRBD1. CDR3 length: 15 amino acids. V lost 1 base to trimming and J lost 5 bases; unmatched junction nucleotides: 5. CDR1 KGHSH and CDR2 LQKENI come from the germline V gene. In DNA, the CDR3 is TGTGCCAGCTCACCACAGGGACAGGGTTTTTATGGCTACACCTTC. This gives the protein CASSPQGQGFYGYTF.

The sample holds one count of this clone. The chain uses TRBV29-1 and TRBJ1-2; the match to TRBD1 covers 7 bases. This CDR3 spans 12 amino acids. Trimming took 7 bases from V and 7 from J; bases not matched to a gene: 9. CDR1 and CDR2 from the germline V gene are SQVTM and ANQGSEA. CDR3 DNA sequence: TGCAGCGCTGGGGGGACAGTGGTTGGCTACACCTTC. This encodes CSAGGTVVGYTF.